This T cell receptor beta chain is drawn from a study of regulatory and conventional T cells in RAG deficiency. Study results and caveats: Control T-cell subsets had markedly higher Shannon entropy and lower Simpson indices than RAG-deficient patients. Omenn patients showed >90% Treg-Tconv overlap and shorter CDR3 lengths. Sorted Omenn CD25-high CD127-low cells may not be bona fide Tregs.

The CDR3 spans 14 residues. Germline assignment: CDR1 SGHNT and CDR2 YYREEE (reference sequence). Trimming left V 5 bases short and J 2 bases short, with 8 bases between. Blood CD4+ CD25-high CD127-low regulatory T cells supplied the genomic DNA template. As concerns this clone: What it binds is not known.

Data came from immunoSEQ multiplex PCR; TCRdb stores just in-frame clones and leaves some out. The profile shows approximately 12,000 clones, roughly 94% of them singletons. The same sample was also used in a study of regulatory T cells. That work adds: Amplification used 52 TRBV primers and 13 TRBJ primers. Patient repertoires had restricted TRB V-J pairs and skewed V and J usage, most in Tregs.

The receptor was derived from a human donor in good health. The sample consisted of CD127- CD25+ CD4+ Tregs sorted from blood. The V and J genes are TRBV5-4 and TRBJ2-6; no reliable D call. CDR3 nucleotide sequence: TGTGCCAGCAGGAGGAATGCTGGGGCCAACGTCCTGACTTTC. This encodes CASRRNAGANVLTF.